This record concerns one TCR beta chain sequence. Its cognate antigen is unknown. Trimming shortened V by 3 bases and J by 4 bases, and 3 bases separated the two germline ends. Germline lookup yields CDR1 LNHDA and CDR2 SQIVND (reference sequence). CDR3 length equals 12 residues. 13 Jbeta primers and 60 Vbeta primers were used for the PCR. Clones were read by immunoSEQ multiplex PCR, and TCRdb kept only the in-frame ones, dropping some. The profile shows 150,000 to 200,000 clones, roughly 78% of them singletons. The record originates from a study of cytomegalovirus exposure and HLA in healthy donors. The study's findings and limits: It was only CMV serostatus that was available as immune exposure information.

The receptor was derived from a woman in her thirties or forties in good health and CMV-seronegative. The chain employs TRBV19 and TRBJ1-4; no definite D call. The sample comprised PBMCs. The CDR3 spells CASSIINEKLFF. The CDR3 DNA reads TGTGCCAGTAGTATTATTAATGAAAAACTGTTTTTT.